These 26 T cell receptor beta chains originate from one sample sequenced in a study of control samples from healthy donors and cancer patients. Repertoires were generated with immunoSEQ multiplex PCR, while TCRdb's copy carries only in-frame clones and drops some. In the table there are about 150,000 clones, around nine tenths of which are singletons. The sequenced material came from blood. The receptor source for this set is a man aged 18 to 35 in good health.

CDR3 sequence (DNA): TGCGCCAGCAGCTTCGGGGTTTCCACCGGGGAGCTGTTTTTT. Translated: CASSFGVSTGELFF. The chain links TRBV5-1 to TRBJ2-2; D may be TRBD2 (5 bases). The CDR3 length is 14 residues. V was trimmed by 2 bases and J by 4 bases, leaving 9 bases between them. Per the germline V gene, CDR1 is SGHRS and CDR2 is YFSETQ.

DNA for the CDR3: TGTGCCAGCAGTCCATCACTAGCGGGGCTTAGGCTTCTTTACAATGAGCAGTTCTTC. Translating it yields CASSPSLAGLRLLYNEQFF. The gene calls are TRBV28 and TRBJ2-1; 10 bases map to TRBD2. CDR3 size: 19 residues. With 5 bases clipped from V and 4 bases from J, the junction kept 17 bases outside the gene matches. The germline CDR1 and CDR2 sequences are MDHEN and SYDVKM.

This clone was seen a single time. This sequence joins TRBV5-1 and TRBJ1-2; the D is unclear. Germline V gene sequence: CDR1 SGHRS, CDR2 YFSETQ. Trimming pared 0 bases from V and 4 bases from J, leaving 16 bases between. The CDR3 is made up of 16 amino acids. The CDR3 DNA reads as TGCGCCAGCAGCTTGGGTTTTCAGTCCCTAGGCTATGGCTACACCTTC. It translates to CASSLGFQSLGYGYTF.

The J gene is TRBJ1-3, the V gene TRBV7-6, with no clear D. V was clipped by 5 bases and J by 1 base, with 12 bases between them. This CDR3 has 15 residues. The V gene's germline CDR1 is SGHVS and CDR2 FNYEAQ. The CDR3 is CASSQSVGSGNTIYF. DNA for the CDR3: TGTGCCAGCAGCCAGTCCGTCGGATCTGGAAACACCATATATTTT.

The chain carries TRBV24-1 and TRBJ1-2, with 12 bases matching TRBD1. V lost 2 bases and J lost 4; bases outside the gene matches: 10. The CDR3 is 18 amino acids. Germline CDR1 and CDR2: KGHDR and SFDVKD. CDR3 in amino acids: CATSDSAGTGGAGYGYTF. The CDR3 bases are TGTGCCACCAGTGATTCCGCGGGGACAGGGGGCGCGGGCTATGGCTACACCTTC.

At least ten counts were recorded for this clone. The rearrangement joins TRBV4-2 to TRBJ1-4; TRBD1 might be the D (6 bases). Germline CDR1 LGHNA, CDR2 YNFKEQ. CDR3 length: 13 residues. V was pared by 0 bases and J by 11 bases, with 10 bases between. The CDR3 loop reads CASSQDRRGKLFF. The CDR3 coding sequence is TGTGCCAGCAGCCAAGATAGAAGGGGGAAACTGTTTTTT.

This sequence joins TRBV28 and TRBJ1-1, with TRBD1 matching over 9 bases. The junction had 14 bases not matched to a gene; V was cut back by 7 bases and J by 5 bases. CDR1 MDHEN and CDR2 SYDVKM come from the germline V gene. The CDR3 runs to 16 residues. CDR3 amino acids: CASNSLKQGARTEAFF. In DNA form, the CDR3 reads TGTGCCAGCAACTCACTAAAACAGGGGGCAAGGACTGAAGCTTTCTTT.

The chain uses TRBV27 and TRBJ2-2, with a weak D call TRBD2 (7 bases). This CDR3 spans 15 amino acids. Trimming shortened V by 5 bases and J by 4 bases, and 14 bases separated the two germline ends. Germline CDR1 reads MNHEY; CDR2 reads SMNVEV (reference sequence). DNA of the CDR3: TGTGCCAGCAGTCCTGCGGGGGCGAGCACCGGGGAGCTGTTTTTT. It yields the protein CASSPAGASTGELFF.

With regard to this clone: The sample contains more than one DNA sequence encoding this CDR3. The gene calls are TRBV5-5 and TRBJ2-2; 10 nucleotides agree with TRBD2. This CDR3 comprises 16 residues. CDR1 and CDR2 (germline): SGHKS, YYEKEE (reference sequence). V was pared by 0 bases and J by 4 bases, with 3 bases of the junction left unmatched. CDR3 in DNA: TGTGCCAGCAGCTTGGGGCTAGCGGGGGTCACCGGGGAGCTGTTTTTT. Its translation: CASSLGLAGVTGELFF.

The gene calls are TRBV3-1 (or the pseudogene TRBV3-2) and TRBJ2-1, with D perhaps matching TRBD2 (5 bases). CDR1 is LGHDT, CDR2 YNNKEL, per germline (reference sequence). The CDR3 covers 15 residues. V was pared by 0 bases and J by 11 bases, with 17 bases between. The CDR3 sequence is CASSQDYRSGNKQFF. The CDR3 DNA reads TGTGCCAGCAGCCAAGACTACCGAAGCGGAAATAAGCAGTTCTTC.

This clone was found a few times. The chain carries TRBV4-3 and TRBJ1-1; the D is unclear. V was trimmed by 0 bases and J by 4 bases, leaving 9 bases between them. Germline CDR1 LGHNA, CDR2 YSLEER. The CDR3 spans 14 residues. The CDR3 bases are TGCGCCAGCAGCCAAGATAGGAGCACCACTGAAGCTTTCTTT. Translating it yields CASSQDRSTTEAFF.

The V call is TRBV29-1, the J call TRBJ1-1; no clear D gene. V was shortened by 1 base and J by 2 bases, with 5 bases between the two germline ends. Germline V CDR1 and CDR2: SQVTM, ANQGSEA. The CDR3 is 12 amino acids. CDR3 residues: CSVEGVNTEAFF. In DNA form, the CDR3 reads TGCAGCGTTGAAGGGGTTAACACTGAAGCTTTCTTT.

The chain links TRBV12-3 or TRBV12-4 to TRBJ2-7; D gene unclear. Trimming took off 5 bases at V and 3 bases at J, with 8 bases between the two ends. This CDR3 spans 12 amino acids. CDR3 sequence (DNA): TGTGCCAGCAGTCCCCAGAACTACGAGCAGTACTTC. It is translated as CASSPQNYEQYF.

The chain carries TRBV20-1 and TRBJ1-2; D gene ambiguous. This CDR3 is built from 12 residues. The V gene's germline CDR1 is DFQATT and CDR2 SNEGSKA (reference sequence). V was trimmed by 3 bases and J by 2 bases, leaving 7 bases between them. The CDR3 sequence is CSASGVNYGYTF. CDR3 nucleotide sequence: TGCAGTGCTAGTGGCGTAAACTATGGCTACACCTTC.

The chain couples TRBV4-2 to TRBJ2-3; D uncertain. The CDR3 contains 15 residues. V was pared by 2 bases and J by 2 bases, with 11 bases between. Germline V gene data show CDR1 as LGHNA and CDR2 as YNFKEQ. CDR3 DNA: TGTGCCAGCAGCCAACCCTACGGTACCACAGATACGCAGTATTTT. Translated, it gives CASSQPYGTTDTQYF.

The DNA of the CDR3 is TGTGCCAGCAGCCCCAGGGGGTTAAAGACCTACGAGCAGTACTTC. Residues: CASSPRGLKTYEQYF. The chain couples TRBV9 to TRBJ2-7; 7 nucleotides agree with TRBD1. The length of the CDR3 is 15 residues. Unmatched junction bases numbered 9, after V lost 4 bases and J lost 2 bases. From germline, CDR1 is SGDLS and CDR2 YYNGEE.

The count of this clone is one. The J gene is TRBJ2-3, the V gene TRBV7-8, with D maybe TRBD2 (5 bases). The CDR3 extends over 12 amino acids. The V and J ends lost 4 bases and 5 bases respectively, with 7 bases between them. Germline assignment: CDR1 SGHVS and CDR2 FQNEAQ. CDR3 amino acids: CASSSGRDTQYF. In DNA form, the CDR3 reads TGTGCCAGCAGCTCGGGGAGAGATACGCAGTATTTT.

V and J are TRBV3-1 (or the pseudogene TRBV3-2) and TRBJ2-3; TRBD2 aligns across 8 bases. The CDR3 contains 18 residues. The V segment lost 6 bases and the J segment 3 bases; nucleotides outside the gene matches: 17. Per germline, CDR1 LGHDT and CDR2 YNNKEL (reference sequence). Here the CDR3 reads CASRAIALGAGGTDTQYF. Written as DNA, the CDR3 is TGTGCCAGCAGAGCCATAGCACTAGGGGCGGGGGGTACAGATACGCAGTATTTT.

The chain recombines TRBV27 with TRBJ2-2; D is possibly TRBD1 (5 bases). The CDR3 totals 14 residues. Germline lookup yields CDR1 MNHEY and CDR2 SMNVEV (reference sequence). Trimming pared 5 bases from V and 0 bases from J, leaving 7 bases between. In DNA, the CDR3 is TGTGCCAGCAGTGAACAGGCGAACACCGGGGAGCTGTTTTTT. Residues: CASSEQANTGELFF.

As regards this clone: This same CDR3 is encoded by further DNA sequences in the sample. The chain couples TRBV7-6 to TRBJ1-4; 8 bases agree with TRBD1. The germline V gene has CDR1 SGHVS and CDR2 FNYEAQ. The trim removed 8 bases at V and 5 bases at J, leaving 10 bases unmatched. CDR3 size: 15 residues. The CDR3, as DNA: TGTGCCAGCTCCAGCCGGACAGGGTTCAATGAAAAACTGTTTTTT. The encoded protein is CASSSRTGFNEKLFF.

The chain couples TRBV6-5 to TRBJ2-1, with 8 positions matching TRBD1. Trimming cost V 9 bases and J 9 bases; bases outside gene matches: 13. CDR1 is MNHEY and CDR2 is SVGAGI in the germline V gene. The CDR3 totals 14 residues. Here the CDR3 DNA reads TGTGCCAGTGATTGGACAGGGAGAAGTGGTGAGCAGTTCTTC. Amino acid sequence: CASDWTGRSGEQFF.

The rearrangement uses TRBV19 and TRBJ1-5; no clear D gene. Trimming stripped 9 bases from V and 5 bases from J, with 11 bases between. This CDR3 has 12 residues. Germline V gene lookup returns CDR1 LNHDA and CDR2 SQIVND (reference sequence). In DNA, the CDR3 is TGTGCCAGCCGACAAGCCGATCAGCCCCAGCATTTT. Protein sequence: CASRQADQPQHF. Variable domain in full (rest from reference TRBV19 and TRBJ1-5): DGGITQSPKYLFRKEGQNVTLSCEQNLNHDAMYWYRQDPGQGLRLIYYSQIVNDFQKGDIAEGYSVSREKKESFPLTVTSAQKNPTAFYLCASRQADQPQHFGDGTRLSIL.

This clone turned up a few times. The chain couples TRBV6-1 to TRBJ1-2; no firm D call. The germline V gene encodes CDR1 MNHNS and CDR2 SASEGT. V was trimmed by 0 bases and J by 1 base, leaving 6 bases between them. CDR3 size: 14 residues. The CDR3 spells CASSEAWINYGYTF. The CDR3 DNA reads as TGTGCCAGCAGTGAAGCCTGGATTAACTATGGCTACACCTTC.

The CDR3 DNA sequence: TGTGCCAGCAGTGAAAGTCCGGGACAGGAGACCCAGTACTTC. Amino acids: CASSESPGQETQYF. The chain recombines TRBV6-4 with TRBJ2-5; 7 bases align to TRBD1. J was trimmed by 5 bases and V by 3 bases; bases with no gene match: 6. Germline CDR1 reads MRHNA; CDR2 reads SNTAGT. The CDR3 is 14 residues long.

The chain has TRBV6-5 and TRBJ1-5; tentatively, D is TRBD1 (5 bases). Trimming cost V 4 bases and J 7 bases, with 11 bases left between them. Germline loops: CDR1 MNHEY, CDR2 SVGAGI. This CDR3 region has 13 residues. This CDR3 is CASSSYEGQPQHF. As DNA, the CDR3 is TGTGCCAGCAGTTCATACGAGGGGCAGCCCCAGCATTTT.

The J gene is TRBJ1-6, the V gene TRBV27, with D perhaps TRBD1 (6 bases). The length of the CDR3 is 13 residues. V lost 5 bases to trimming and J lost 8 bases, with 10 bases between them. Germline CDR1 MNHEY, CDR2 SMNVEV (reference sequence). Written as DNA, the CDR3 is TGTGCCAGCAGTCCACAGGGTTATTCACCCCTCCACTTT. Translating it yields CASSPQGYSPLHF.